Following are 26 T cell receptor beta chains from one sample sequenced in a study of Ad26.COV2.S vaccination and SARS-CoV-2 variants. Treatment defined: about 20 received Ad26.COV2.S at low or high dose, single or two shots; several received placebo; per-sample allocation not given. Collection of the samples took place on day 63 after the first injection of vaccine or placebo. Assay: immunoSEQ multiplex PCR; the TCRdb copy retains only in-frame clones and omits some. The sample holds about 350,000 clones, about 89% seen once. The sequences come from peripheral blood, collected in a trial of Ad26.COV2.S vaccine versus placebo. All receptors derive from a person aged 18 to 59 who received the Ad26.COV2.S COVID-19 vaccine or a placebo.

V usage is TRBV4-2 and J usage is TRBJ2-7, with D maybe TRBD1 (6 bases). CDR3 length: 16 residues. The germline gives CDR1 LGHNA, CDR2 YNFKEQ. V was trimmed by 0 bases and J by 2 bases, leaving 14 bases between them. For the CDR3, the DNA is TGTGCCAGCAGCCAAGATAGCGACAGGACTGCCTACGAGCAGTACTTC. Encoded protein: CASSQDSDRTAYEQYF.

This chain links TRBV5-1 with TRBJ1-6, with 10 bases identical to TRBD1. The V gene's germline CDR1 is SGHRS and CDR2 YFSETQ. The CDR3 consists of 14 residues. V trimming: 4 bases; J trimming: 7 bases; junction bases outside the gene matches: 2. CDR3 bases: TGCGCCAGCAGCGAGGGACAGGGGAATTCACCCCTCCACTTT. Residues: CASSEGQGNSPLHF.

The chain combines TRBV7-9 with TRBJ1-1; D is ambiguous. CDR3 length: 13 residues. Germline CDR1 SEHNR, CDR2 FQNEAQ (reference sequence). Trimming took off 0 bases at V and 1 base at J, with 3 bases between the two ends. CDR3 amino acids: CASSLAANTEAFF. The CDR3 DNA reads as TGTGCCAGCAGCTTAGCAGCGAACACTGAAGCTTTCTTT.

The rearrangement joins TRBV10-1 to TRBJ2-2, with 7 bases matching TRBD2. The CDR3 is 14 amino acids. V lost 3 bases and J lost 5; bases outside the gene matches: 3. The V gene's germline CDR1 is WNHNN and CDR2 SYGVQD (reference sequence). In nucleotides, the CDR3 is TGCGCCAGCAGTGACCTTAGCGGGACCGGGGAGCTGTTTTTT. Protein: CASSDLSGTGELFF.

The chain carries TRBV9 and TRBJ2-7; 13 bases line up with TRBD2. The CDR3 runs 18 residues. Trimming cost V 4 bases and J 0 bases; bases outside gene matches: 10. Germline CDR1 and CDR2: SGDLS and YYNGEE. For the CDR3, the DNA is TGTGCCAGCAGCTTAACTAGCGGGGGGGGAGCCTCCTCCTACGAGCAGTACTTC. Protein sequence: CASSLTSGGGASSYEQYF.

This clone appeared once. The chain combines TRBV13 with TRBJ2-7; D is perhaps TRBD1 (5 bases). CDR3 size: 14 residues. Germline V gene data show CDR1 as PRHDT and CDR2 as FYEKMQ (reference sequence). V was cut by 1 base and J by 2 bases, with 9 bases left in between. CDR3: CASSLVQAPYEQYF. In nucleotides, the CDR3 is TGTGCCAGCAGCTTAGTACAGGCCCCCTACGAGCAGTACTTC.

V and J are TRBV28 and TRBJ2-7; tentatively, D is TRBD1 (6 bases). The V gene lost 7 bases and the J gene lost 6 bases, with 19 bases spanning the gap. CDR3 length equals 14 residues. The V gene's germline CDR1 is MDHEN and CDR2 SYDVKM. The CDR3 protein is CASIPAGVFREQYF. CDR3 nucleotide sequence: TGTGCCAGCATTCCGGCAGGGGTCTTTCGCGAGCAGTACTTC.

The V gene is TRBV7-8, the J gene TRBJ2-7; TRBD2 matches 13 bases. The germline CDR1 and CDR2 sequences are SGHVS and FQNEAQ. The CDR3 contains 17 residues. V lost 4 bases to trimming and J lost 4 bases; unmatched junction nucleotides: 10. CDR3 nucleotides: TGTGCCAGCAGCTCAAAGGGACTAGCGGGGTTTTGGTACGAGCAGTACTTC. Its protein is CASSSKGLAGFWYEQYF. The variable domain in full, completed from reference TRBV7-8 and TRBJ2-7, reads GAGVSQSPRYKVAKRGQDVALRCDPISGHVSLFWYQQALGQGPEFLTYFQNEAQLDKSGLPSDRFFAERPEGSVSTLKIQRTQQEDSAVYLCASSSKGLAGFWYEQYFGPGTRLTVT.

This clone was observed once. The chain couples TRBV6-5 to TRBJ1-5, with 9 bases identical to TRBD1. Germline V gives CDR1 MNHEY, CDR2 SVGAGI. The CDR3 extends over 15 amino acids. Trimming cost V 7 bases and J 6 bases; bases outside gene matches: 10. DNA for the CDR3: TGTGCCAGCACGATACAGGGGGCGGCAGGTCAGCCCCAGCATTTT. As protein: CASTIQGAAGQPQHF.

The chain links TRBV19 to TRBJ1-6, with no clear D. The germline V gene encodes CDR1 LNHDA and CDR2 SQIVND (reference sequence). The V gene lost 4 bases and the J gene lost 6 bases, with 4 bases spanning the gap. The CDR3 contains 12 residues. CDR3 in DNA: TGTGCCAGTAGTAGTTTTAATTCACCCCTCCACTTT. Its protein is CASSSFNSPLHF. Full variable domain (remainder filled in from reference TRBV19 and TRBJ1-6): DGGITQSPKYLFRKEGQNVTLSCEQNLNHDAMYWYRQDPGQGLRLIYYSQIVNDFQKGDIAEGYSVSREKKESFPLTVTSAQKNPTAFYLCASSSFNSPLHFGNGTRLTVT.

This clone was detected once. V usage is TRBV5-1 and J usage is TRBJ2-3; TRBD1 might be the D (5 bases). The V gene's germline CDR1 is SGHRS and CDR2 YFSETQ. This CDR3 region has 15 residues. Trimming stripped 0 bases from V and 1 base from J, with 9 bases between. The CDR3 loop is CASSLEGRGTDTQYF. For the CDR3, the DNA is TGCGCCAGCAGCTTGGAGGGCAGGGGCACAGATACGCAGTATTTT.

This clone was observed a handful of times. In DNA, the CDR3 is TGTGCCAGCAGAGACGGCGATTCACCCCTCCACTTT. Translation: CASRDGDSPLHF. J is TRBJ1-6 and V is TRBV6-5; D remains unclear. The V end was cut by 6 bases, the J end by 8 bases, with 8 bases between. The CDR3 is 12 residues long. The germline V gene has CDR1 MNHEY and CDR2 SVGAGI.

Worth noting for this clone: The same CDR3 arises from other DNA sequences in this sample as well. This chain joins TRBV19 and TRBJ2-7; D may match TRBD1 or TRBD2 (5 bases each). Trimming took off 5 bases at V and 0 bases at J, with 5 bases between the two ends. The CDR3 covers 12 residues. Germline CDR1 LNHDA, CDR2 SQIVND (reference sequence). CDR3 in amino acids: CASSGGSYEQYF. CDR3 bases: TGTGCCAGTAGTGGGGGCTCCTACGAGCAGTACTTC.

This chain uses TRBV18 with TRBJ2-7; weak D call: TRBD1 (6 bases). Trimming removed 3 bases from V and 0 bases from J, with 9 bases in between. CDR1 and CDR2 from the germline V gene are KGHSH and LQKENI. The CDR3 spans 14 residues. CDR3 bases: TGTGCCAGCTCACCCTCAGGGGACTCCTACGAGCAGTACTTC. Its translation is CASSPSGDSYEQYF.

This chain joins TRBV5-1 and TRBJ2-6; D is unresolved. The germline gives CDR1 SGHRS, CDR2 YFSETQ. The CDR3 is 15 amino acids. With 4 bases removed from V and 2 bases from J, the gap between germline ends came to 10 bases. The chain's CDR3 is CASSNTVTGANVLTF. The CDR3, as DNA: TGCGCCAGCAGCAACACAGTGACTGGGGCCAACGTCCTGACTTTC.

This clone was recorded only once. This chain connects TRBV5-1 to TRBJ2-7; 11 bases map to TRBD2. The CDR3 extends over 16 amino acids. Germline CDR1 and CDR2: SGHRS and YFSETQ. V gave up 4 bases and J gave up 3 bases; unmatched junction bases: 9. CDR3 DNA sequence: TGCGCCAGCAGCGTAGGACTAGCGGGCGAAGGCTACGAGCAGTACTTC. This encodes CASSVGLAGEGYEQYF.

This clone was found once. The chain joins TRBV5-5 to TRBJ2-2; D gene unclear. The CDR3 consists of 15 residues. Trimming left V 8 bases short and J 5 bases short, with 19 bases between. Germline lookup yields CDR1 SGHKS and CDR2 YYEKEE (reference sequence). Here the CDR3 DNA reads TGTGCCAGACTGACCCAGAAAAATCCGACCGGGGAGCTGTTTTTT. Encoded protein: CARLTQKNPTGELFF.

The chain has TRBV6-2 or TRBV6-3 and TRBJ1-1; 8 bases line up with TRBD1. The CDR3 totals 13 residues. Losses at the gene ends were 5 bases for V and 6 bases for J; bases not matched to a gene: 5. Germline lookup yields CDR1 MNHEY and CDR2 SVGEGT. CDR3 DNA: TGTGCCAGCAGTAGAACAGGGGGATCTGAAGCTTTCTTT. This codes for CASSRTGGSEAFF.

This clone has a handful of counts. This chain connects TRBV12-3 or TRBV12-4 to TRBJ1-5, with no clear D. Trimming took off 7 bases at V and 3 bases at J, with 7 bases between the two ends. This CDR3 spans 12 amino acids. The CDR3 sequence is CASTADNQPQHF. CDR3 coding DNA: TGTGCCAGCACGGCAGACAATCAGCCCCAGCATTTT.

This rearrangement joins TRBV28 to TRBJ2-1, with D unresolved. The germline V gene encodes CDR1 MDHEN and CDR2 SYDVKM. V lost 8 bases to trimming and J lost 0 bases, with 14 bases between them. The CDR3 covers 15 residues. The CDR3: CASFTTYSSYNEQFF. The CDR3 coding sequence is TGTGCCAGCTTTACAACGTATAGCTCCTACAATGAGCAGTTCTTC. Together with reference TRBV28 and TRBJ2-1, the CDR3 gives the full variable domain: DVKVTQSSRYLVKRTGEKVFLECVQDMDHENMFWYRQDPGLGLRLIYFSYDVKMKEKGDIPEGYSVSREKKERFSLILESASTNQTSMYLCASFTTYSSYNEQFFGPGTRLTVL.

To note about this clone: The same CDR3 can be traced to other DNA sequences in this sample. The rearrangement links TRBV19 to TRBJ1-4; D is unresolved. The V gene lost 2 bases and the J gene lost 7 bases, with 5 bases spanning the gap. Per the germline V gene, CDR1 is LNHDA and CDR2 is SQIVND (reference sequence). The CDR3 contains 12 residues. The CDR3 here is CASSILGEKLFF. The CDR3 DNA reads as TGTGCCAGTAGTATATTGGGTGAAAAACTGTTTTTT.

The chain has TRBV30 and TRBJ1-5, with 9 bases matching TRBD1. This CDR3 contains 13 residues. Looked up from germline, CDR1 is GTSNPN and CDR2 is SVGIG (reference sequence). Trimming removed 4 bases from V and 7 bases from J; junction bases left unmatched: 5. The CDR3 protein is CAWNTGGRQPQHF. CDR3 coding DNA: TGTGCCTGGAATACAGGGGGCCGACAGCCCCAGCATTTT.

This sequence joins TRBV19 and TRBJ1-1, with 8 bases aligning to TRBD1. The CDR3 is made up of 17 amino acids. J was trimmed by 3 bases and V by 3 bases; bases with no gene match: 12. Germline V gene data show CDR1 as LNHDA and CDR2 as SQIVND (reference sequence). In DNA, the CDR3 is TGTGCCAGTAGTATTCCCTCAGGGGGCGCAGGGGACACTGAAGCTTTCTTT. This sequence encodes CASSIPSGGAGDTEAFF. The variable domain in full, completed from reference TRBV19 and TRBJ1-1, reads DGGITQSPKYLFRKEGQNVTLSCEQNLNHDAMYWYRQDPGQGLRLIYYSQIVNDFQKGDIAEGYSVSREKKESFPLTVTSAQKNPTAFYLCASSIPSGGAGDTEAFFGQGTRLTVV.

This clone was counted only a few times. The CDR3 loop reads CASHNNLNTEAFF. The CDR3 DNA reads TGCGCTTCACACAACAACTTGAACACTGAAGCTTTCTTT. The chain is built from TRBV10-2 and TRBJ1-1; no clear D. Germline lookup yields CDR1 WSHSY and CDR2 SAAADI. The CDR3 contains 13 residues.

The chain links TRBV3-1 (or the pseudogene TRBV3-2) to TRBJ1-1; possibly TRBD1 for D (5 bases). V was trimmed by 4 bases and J by 11 bases, leaving 11 bases between them. Germline assignment: CDR1 LGHDT and CDR2 YNNKEL (reference sequence). CDR3 length: 11 amino acids. CDR3 nucleotide sequence: TGTGCCAGCAGCCTCAGGGAGGAGGCTTTCTTT. Translation gives CASSLREEAFF.

This clone has only one observation. The V gene is TRBV19, the J gene TRBJ2-1; 12 nucleotides agree with TRBD2. V trimming: 10 bases; J trimming: 9 bases; junction bases outside the gene matches: 7. The CDR3 sequence is 13 residues long. From germline, CDR1 is LNHDA and CDR2 SQIVND (reference sequence). The CDR3 loop is CATSSGGALEQFF. CDR3 sequence (DNA): TGTGCCACATCTAGCGGGGGGGCTCTTGAGCAGTTCTTC.